This entry lists 27 T cell receptor beta chains sequenced from one sample in a study of shared clonotypes between healthy human individuals (dated by TCRdb to the early 2020s). The receptor library was made with the immunoSEQ multiplex PCR assay. The table comes from immuneACCESS by way of TCRdb, which keeps in-frame sequences with V and J called. Part of the clones is missing from these tables; in studies checked, under half for an unresolved V gene and the rest for unknown reasons. Here the sample has 2 million to 3 million clones; approximately 93% occur a single time. The ten top clones hold 0.36% of the sample. Sequencing was performed on naive CD4+ T cells from PBMCs. Taken with the paper, the label for cell subset or site translates to: CD45RA+ positively selected. All receptors come from a young man in good health. Some clones in this sample may be carry-over from other donors' samples.

This chain uses TRBV7-2 with TRBJ2-4; D uncertain. This CDR3 contains 16 residues. Germline V gives CDR1 SGHTA, CDR2 FQGNSA. The V end lost 4 bases, the J end lost 1 base, and 14 bases lay between the germline ends. The CDR3 sequence: CASSSLFLLAKNIQYF. The CDR3 DNA reads TGTGCCAGCAGCTCCCTTTTCTTGCTGGCCAAAAACATTCAGTACTTC. Together with reference TRBV7-2 and TRBJ2-4, the CDR3 gives the full variable domain: GAGVSQSPSNKVTEKGKDVELRCDPISGHTALYWYRQSLGQGLEFLIYFQGNSAPDKSGLPSDRFSAERTGGSVSTLTIQRTQQEDSAVYLCASSSLFLLAKNIQYFGAGTRLSVL.

The chain joins TRBV30 to TRBJ1-3; D not certain. Germline CDR1 GTSNPN, CDR2 SVGIG (reference sequence). V lost 3 bases and J lost 4, with 7 bases in between. The CDR3 is 12 residues long. The DNA for the CDR3 is TGTGCCTGGAGGGTGTCGGGAAACACCATATATTTT. It translates to CAWRVSGNTIYF.

The V call is TRBV6-1, the J call TRBJ2-7, with D possibly being TRBD1 or TRBD2 (5 bases each). From germline, CDR1 is MNHNS and CDR2 SASEGT. The CDR3 has 15 residues. The V end lost 3 bases, the J end lost 9 bases, and 21 bases lay between the germline ends. The chain's CDR3 is CASSETGTPVFGQYF. The CDR3 DNA reads TGTGCCAGCAGTGAGACCGGGACCCCGGTGTTTGGGCAGTACTTC.

The rearrangement links TRBV2 to TRBJ1-2; 10 bases match TRBD1. Germline V gives CDR1 SNHLY, CDR2 FYNNEI. Trimming at V came to 7 bases and at J to 8 bases, leaving 13 bases not matched to a gene. The length of the CDR3 is 15 residues. The CDR3 loop reads CASTTYRDRGRGYTF. In DNA, the CDR3 is TGTGCCAGCACAACTTACCGGGACAGGGGTCGGGGCTACACCTTC.

The chain carries TRBV6-1 and TRBJ1-1, with D tentatively TRBD1 (6 bases). This CDR3 is built from 12 residues. From germline, CDR1 is MNHNS and CDR2 SASEGT. V was trimmed by 6 bases and J by 12 bases, leaving 17 bases between them. CDR3 coding DNA: TGTGCCAGCAGCGAGCGGGGGGACAACCCTTTCTTT. This sequence encodes CASSERGDNPFF.

Written as DNA, the CDR3 is TGTGCCAGCAGACAGGGGGTTTACGAGCAGTACTTC. Amino acids: CASRQGVYEQYF. This chain links TRBV25-1 with TRBJ2-7; TRBD1 matches at 8 bases. Per germline, CDR1 MGHDK and CDR2 SYGVNS. There are 12 residues in the CDR3. V was pared by 6 bases and J by 4 bases, with 2 bases of the junction left unmatched.

About this clone: Distinct nucleotide sequences in the sample also encode this CDR3. This chain uses TRBV9 with TRBJ1-1; possible D gene TRBD1, 5 bases. This CDR3 spans 15 amino acids. Germline V CDR1 and CDR2: SGDLS, YYNGEE. The V end was cut by 3 bases, the J end by 0 bases, with 12 bases between. DNA of the CDR3: TGTGCCAGCAGCGCCCGGGGAGGGGTGAACACTGAAGCTTTCTTT. Amino acid sequence: CASSARGGVNTEAFF.

This rearrangement joins TRBV28 to TRBJ2-7; 7 nucleotides agree with TRBD1. Per the germline V gene, CDR1 is MDHEN and CDR2 is SYDVKM. The ends lost 2 bases at V and 9 bases at J; junction bases unmatched: 4. This CDR3 contains 12 residues. The CDR3 DNA follows: TGTGCCAGCAGTTTAAGGGGGCTAGGGCAGTACTTC. It translates to CASSLRGLGQYF.

This clone has a single count. The rearrangement links TRBV9 to TRBJ2-7, with 10 positions matching TRBD1. The CDR3 extends over 16 amino acids. Germline CDR1 and CDR2: SGDLS and YYNGEE. Trimming took 4 bases from V and 2 from J; bases not matched to a gene: 9. This chain's CDR3 is CASSSTGTGAPYEQYF. In DNA, the CDR3 is TGTGCCAGCAGCTCCACCGGGACAGGGGCCCCCTACGAGCAGTACTTC.

The chain is built from TRBV10-2 and TRBJ1-5, with unresolved D. From germline, CDR1 is WSHSY and CDR2 SAAADI. Trimming removed 4 bases from V and 5 bases from J, with 9 bases in between. This CDR3 comprises 13 residues. The CDR3 loop reads CASSVAEYQPQHF. The DNA for the CDR3 is TGCGCCAGCAGTGTCGCAGAGTATCAGCCCCAGCATTTT.

The chain is built from TRBV7-6 and TRBJ2-1, with TRBD2 identical over 10 bases. The CDR3 has 17 amino acids. V gave up 5 bases and J gave up 8 bases; unmatched junction bases: 15. From germline, CDR1 is SGHVS and CDR2 FNYEAQ. CDR3 sequence: CASSPRFSAGGWDEQFF. CDR3 DNA sequence: TGTGCCAGCAGCCCCAGGTTCTCAGCGGGAGGGTGGGATGAGCAGTTCTTC.

The V gene is TRBV7-2, the J gene TRBJ2-4; the match to TRBD2 covers 7 bases. The V gene's germline CDR1 is SGHTA and CDR2 FQGNSA. There are 15 residues in the CDR3. The V and J ends lost 3 bases and 1 base, in that order; junction bases with no gene match: 3. Here the CDR3 DNA reads TGTGCCAGCAGCTTGGGCGGGAGTGCCAAAAACATTCAGTACTTC. Residues: CASSLGGSAKNIQYF.

The J gene is TRBJ1-4, the V gene TRBV27; possible D gene TRBD1, 5 bases. CDR3 length equals 14 residues. Germline V gene data show CDR1 as MNHEY and CDR2 as SMNVEV (reference sequence). The V gene lost 8 bases and the J gene lost 5 bases, with 15 bases spanning the gap. The CDR3 sequence: CASGRPPGNEKLFF. The CDR3 DNA reads as TGTGCCAGCGGACGTCCCCCAGGGAATGAAAAACTGTTTTTT.

The chain couples TRBV5-6 to TRBJ1-1; a weak D match, TRBD1 (5 bases). V was pared by 0 bases and J by 3 bases, with 12 bases between. Germline CDR1 and CDR2: SGHDT and YYEEEE. CDR3 size: 15 residues. The DNA for the CDR3 is TGTGCCAGCAGCTTGGACTCGGGGCGGCACACTGAAGCTTTCTTT. It is translated as CASSLDSGRHTEAFF.

This sequence joins TRBV19 and TRBJ2-1; D unclear. From germline, CDR1 is LNHDA and CDR2 SQIVND (reference sequence). Trimming pared 5 bases from V and 4 bases from J, leaving 12 bases between. The CDR3 is made up of 14 amino acids. In DNA form, the CDR3 reads TGTGCCAGTAGTCATTCTGGTCGTTACAATGAGCAGTTCTTC. Translated, it gives CASSHSGRYNEQFF.

This chain uses TRBV30 with TRBJ2-1; the D is unclear. The germline V gene has CDR1 GTSNPN and CDR2 SVGIG (reference sequence). The CDR3 runs to 13 residues. Deletions cut 3 bases from V and 5 bases from J, with 11 bases between. This CDR3 reads CAWRLGKNNEQFF. Here the CDR3 DNA reads TGTGCCTGGAGGCTGGGAAAGAACAATGAGCAGTTCTTC.

This rearrangement joins TRBV29-1 to TRBJ2-1; no clear D gene. The CDR3 runs 12 residues. The germline V gene has CDR1 SQVTM and CDR2 ANQGSEA. With 7 bases removed from V and 0 bases from J, the gap between germline ends came to 7 bases. The CDR3: CSAGRSYNEQFF. CDR3 bases: TGCAGCGCCGGTCGCTCCTACAATGAGCAGTTCTTC.

V usage is TRBV27 and J usage is TRBJ2-3; D may correspond to TRBD1 or TRBD2 (5 bases each). The ends were cut back, 2 bases at V and 8 bases at J, with 17 bases in the middle. From germline, CDR1 is MNHEY and CDR2 SMNVEV (reference sequence). There are 15 residues in the CDR3. The DNA for the CDR3 is TGTGCCAGCAGTTTAGTGGGGACCGCGAGGGGTACGCAGTATTTT. It is translated as CASSLVGTARGTQYF.

Worth noting for this clone: Sequence at one end of the junction differs from germline and may be a read error. The chain links TRBV9 to TRBJ2-5, with 10 bases fitting TRBD2. The CDR3 totals 13 residues. The germline CDR1 and CDR2 sequences are SGDLS and YYNGEE. The CDR3 coding sequence is TGTGCCAGCAGCGTAGGGACTAGCGGCCCACGGCACTTC. Protein product: CASSVGTSGPRHF.

The chain couples TRBV5-4 to TRBJ1-3; D unresolved. This CDR3 is built from 13 residues. Germline V gives CDR1 SGHNT, CDR2 YYREEE (reference sequence). The V gene lost 1 base and the J gene lost 1 base, with 3 bases spanning the gap. The CDR3: CASSLLSGNTIYF. The CDR3 DNA reads TGTGCCAGCAGCTTGCTTTCTGGAAACACCATATATTTT.

This chain links TRBV5-1 with TRBJ2-2; either TRBD1 or TRBD2 may fit D (5 bases each). Per germline, CDR1 SGHRS and CDR2 YFSETQ. V was clipped by 4 bases and J by 4 bases, with 17 bases between them. The CDR3 contains 16 residues. In DNA form, the CDR3 reads TGCGCCAGCAGCGCCAATCCGGGGCCAAGCACCGGGGAGCTGTTTTTT. Translation: CASSANPGPSTGELFF.

The genes are TRBV21-1 and TRBJ2-5; no DNA check was done on the table's D call, TRBD2. TRBV21-1 is a documented pseudogene. The CDR3 has 13 residues. In nucleotides, the CDR3 is TGTGCCAGCAATAGGAGGTTCCAAGAGACCCAGTACTTC. It codes for CASNRRFQETQYF.

This chain joins TRBV5-4 and TRBJ2-1, with a tentative D call TRBD2 (7 bases). V dropped 4 bases and J dropped 5 bases, with 13 bases sitting between them. The germline V gene has CDR1 SGHNT and CDR2 YYREEE (reference sequence). The CDR3 contains 14 residues. The CDR3 spells CASSPGGRNNEQFF. In DNA, the CDR3 is TGTGCCAGCAGCCCCGGGGGGCGGAACAATGAGCAGTTCTTC.

On this clone itself: Additional DNA sequences in this sample encode the identical CDR3. J is TRBJ2-1 and V is TRBV5-1; D not certain. Germline V gene sequence: CDR1 SGHRS, CDR2 YFSETQ. The CDR3 covers 15 residues. V lost 2 bases, J lost 0 bases, and 9 bases lay in between. CDR3 sequence: CASSLGGTSYNEQFF. CDR3 in DNA: TGCGCCAGCAGCTTAGGTGGAACCTCCTACAATGAGCAGTTCTTC. Variable domain in full (rest from reference TRBV5-1 and TRBJ2-1): KAGVTQTPRYLIKTRGQQVTLSCSPISGHRSVSWYQQTPGQGLQFLFEYFSETQRNKGNFPGRFSGRQFSNSRSEMNVSTLELGDSALYLCASSLGGTSYNEQFFGPGTRLTVL.

The chain uses TRBV14 and TRBJ1-1; 7 nucleotides align to TRBD1. The CDR3 runs 18 residues. CDR1 is SGHDN and CDR2 is FVKESK in the germline V gene. The V gene end was trimmed by 4 bases and the J gene end by 3 bases; junction bases not matched to a gene: 17. The CDR3 nucleotides are TGTGCCAGCAGCCGTACCGGGACAGCCCCCCGAGGGGACACTGAAGCTTTCTTT. Translation: CASSRTGTAPRGDTEAFF.

This clone was detected only once. The chain recombines TRBV6-5 with TRBJ2-1; D uncertain. Trimming cost V 8 bases and J 3 bases, with 14 bases left between them. The germline V gene encodes CDR1 MNHEY and CDR2 SVGAGI. CDR3 length: 14 residues. The CDR3 loop reads CASLGPLGYNEQFF. The CDR3 nucleotides read TGTGCCAGCCTTGGGCCCCTAGGCTACAATGAGCAGTTCTTC.

The J gene is TRBJ2-1, the V gene TRBV11-2; TRBD1 is a possible D gene (6 bases). The CDR3 loop spans 15 amino acids. V dropped 5 bases and J dropped 3 bases, with 14 bases sitting between them. The germline V gene encodes CDR1 SGHAT and CDR2 FQNNGV. This CDR3 reads CASSLYLTGYNEQFF. In nucleotides, the CDR3 is TGTGCCAGCAGCCTCTATTTGACAGGCTACAATGAGCAGTTCTTC.